The clone carrying this TCR beta chain has at least ten counts. Its specificity is unknown. The sample belongs to a study of T cells after yellow fever vaccination. General study results and limits: Contamination of FACS-sorted repertoires by abundant clonotypes from the bulk population could occur.

V lost 5 bases to trimming and J lost 4 bases, with 18 bases between them. The germline CDR1 and CDR2 sequences are LNHNV and YYDKDF (reference sequence). CDR3 length: 15 residues. They built TCR cDNA with 5'RACE template switching, a step that put in a universal primer site and UMIs. TCRdb re-called the 5' RACE reads with MiXCR, one entry per CDR3 protein. Of 200,000 to 250,000 distinct CDR3 sequences in the sample, roughly 3.3% were seen once. The sample was CD4+ T cells sorted from PBMCs, taken 10 days after the yellow fever booster vaccination. This clonotype was obtained from a man aged 18 to 30 who received the YFV17D yellow fever vaccine. The V gene is TRBV15, the J gene TRBJ2-7; tentatively, D is TRBD2 (6 bases). The chain's CDR3 is CATSPSEGIVYEQYF. In DNA form, the CDR3 reads TGTGCCACCAGCCCCTCGGAGGGTATTGTTTACGAGCAGTACTTC.